Each of the 29 T cell receptor beta chains below was sequenced from the same sample in a study of cytomegalovirus exposure and HLA in healthy donors. Researchers ran the PCR with 60 Vbeta and 13 Jbeta primers. Sequencing used immunoSEQ multiplex PCR; TCRdb keeps in-frame clones, though not all of them. The table includes 150,000 to 200,000 clones, 84% detected once. Input material: PBMCs. The source of these receptors is a girl aged 2 to 9 in good health and CMV-seropositive.

This chain uses TRBV9 with TRBJ1-2, with D hard to call. Per the germline V gene, CDR1 is SGDLS and CDR2 is YYNGEE. V shed 3 bases and J shed 7 bases, with 13 bases lying between them. CDR3 length: 13 amino acids. The CDR3 nucleotides are TGTGCCAGCAGCGGGGGAGGAGATTCTGGCTACACCTTC. It translates to CASSGGGDSGYTF.

This chain uses TRBV13 with TRBJ2-2; 9 bases line up with TRBD1. The V gene's germline CDR1 is PRHDT and CDR2 FYEKMQ (reference sequence). The CDR3 is made up of 17 amino acids. The V and J ends lost 5 bases and 4 bases, in that order; junction bases with no gene match: 11. The CDR3 nucleotides are TGTGCCAGCAGCGCCACAGTCCGGACAGGGGCCACCGGGGAGCTGTTTTTT. Protein: CASSATVRTGATGELFF.

The rearrangement uses TRBV9 and TRBJ1-1; no firm D call. V shed 0 bases and J shed 4 bases, with 16 bases lying between them. The CDR3 covers 16 residues. Germline CDR1 SGDLS, CDR2 YYNGEE. The CDR3: CASSVEAPVGATEAFF. In DNA form, the CDR3 reads TGTGCCAGCAGCGTAGAGGCACCGGTGGGCGCCACTGAAGCTTTCTTT.

The V call is TRBV19, the J call TRBJ1-3; a possible D gene is TRBD1 (5 bases). Germline-derived CDR1 and CDR2 are LNHDA and SQIVND (reference sequence). V lost 5 bases to trimming and J lost 0 bases, with 11 bases between them. The CDR3 is made up of 15 amino acids. The CDR3 reads CASSSQADSGNTIYF. The CDR3 DNA sequence: TGTGCCAGTAGTTCACAGGCCGACTCTGGAAACACCATATATTTT. Full variable domain (missing parts from reference TRBV19 and TRBJ1-3): DGGITQSPKYLFRKEGQNVTLSCEQNLNHDAMYWYRQDPGQGLRLIYYSQIVNDFQKGDIAEGYSVSREKKESFPLTVTSAQKNPTAFYLCASSSQADSGNTIYFGEGSWLTVV.

This rearrangement joins TRBV7-6 to TRBJ2-5; the D gene is possibly TRBD2 (6 bases). The tail of the sequence fits TRBJ2-7 better, so the J call may be wrong. Per germline, CDR1 SGHVS and CDR2 FNYEAQ. The CDR3 is 17 residues long. CDR3 sequence: CASSSHRVRDLSYEQYF. Written as DNA, the CDR3 is TGTGCCAGCAGCTCCCATCGCGTCCGGGACTTATCCTACGAGCAGTACTTC.

CDR3 coding DNA: TGTGCCAGCAGTTTATCTGTGGGGGACTCAACAGTCACAGATACGCAGTATTTT. It yields the protein CASSLSVGDSTVTDTQYF. This chain links TRBV27 with TRBJ2-3; D is perhaps TRBD2 (6 bases). Germline V gene sequence: CDR1 MNHEY, CDR2 SMNVEV (reference sequence). This CDR3 is 18 amino acids long. Trimming removed 0 bases from V and 2 bases from J, with 18 bases in between.

This clone was seen a handful of times. The chain combines TRBV6-6 with TRBJ1-1; 7 positions match TRBD1. The CDR3 is 12 residues long. The germline V gene has CDR1 MNHNY and CDR2 SVGAGI (reference sequence). Trimming cost V 6 bases and J 2 bases; bases outside gene matches: 0. The CDR3 protein is CASRGGNTEAFF. CDR3 bases: TGTGCCAGCAGAGGGGGCAACACTGAAGCTTTCTTT.

The chain is built from TRBV14 and TRBJ2-2; tentative D call: TRBD1 (5 bases). Germline CDR1 is SGHDN and CDR2 is FVKESK. The ends were cut back, 7 bases at V and 4 bases at J, with 16 bases in the middle. The CDR3 has 15 residues. CDR3 DNA sequence: TGTGCCAGCACCATCGACAGTCTAGGCACCGGGGAGCTGTTTTTT. It encodes CASTIDSLGTGELFF.

The V gene is TRBV5-1, the J gene TRBJ2-4; D is possibly TRBD1 (5 bases). V lost 0 bases and J lost 5, with 9 bases in between. The germline V gene has CDR1 SGHRS and CDR2 YFSETQ. The CDR3 runs 14 residues. The CDR3 DNA sequence: TGCGCCAGCAGCTTGGAAGGGGTAGAAAACATTCAGTACTTC. This codes for CASSLEGVENIQYF.

The chain combines TRBV28 with TRBJ2-1, with no clear D. CDR1 MDHEN and CDR2 SYDVKM come from the germline V gene. V was cut by 3 bases and J by 7 bases, with 7 bases left in between. This CDR3 region has 12 residues. The CDR3 nucleotides are TGTGCCAGCAGTTTCATCGGTAATGAGCAGTTCTTC. Residues: CASSFIGNEQFF.

This clone appeared a single time. The chain uses TRBV7-3 and TRBJ2-3, with 8 positions matching TRBD1. CDR3 length: 14 residues. V lost 3 bases, J lost 4 bases, and 3 bases stayed unmatched. Germline values: CDR1 SGHTA, CDR2 FQGTGA. Here the CDR3 DNA reads TGTGCCAGCAGCTTGACAGGGGCACCAGATACGCAGTATTTT. Translating gives CASSLTGAPDTQYF.

The chain couples TRBV11-2 to TRBJ2-3, with TRBD2 matching 8 bases. The CDR3 loop spans 18 amino acids. The ends lost 1 base at V and 0 bases at J; junction bases unmatched: 9. Per germline, CDR1 SGHAT and CDR2 FQNNGV. In DNA form, the CDR3 reads TGTGCCAGCAGCTTAGTACTCGTAGCGGGGTCTAGCACAGATACGCAGTATTTT. This translates into CASSLVLVAGSSTDTQYF.

This chain joins TRBV7-8 and TRBJ2-3; 10 positions match TRBD2. J lost 4 bases, V lost 4 bases, and 14 bases had no gene match. The CDR3 extends over 18 amino acids. In germline, CDR1 is SGHVS, CDR2 FQNEAQ. The CDR3 bases are TGTGCCAGCAGCTCTGGCCACATAGCGGGGGGATTCCCAGATACGCAGTATTTT. Its translation: CASSSGHIAGGFPDTQYF. The full variable domain, its missing parts supplied by reference TRBV7-8 and TRBJ2-3, is GAGVSQSPRYKVAKRGQDVALRCDPISGHVSLFWYQQALGQGPEFLTYFQNEAQLDKSGLPSDRFFAERPEGSVSTLKIQRTQQEDSAVYLCASSSGHIAGGFPDTQYFGPGTRLTVL.

The chain combines TRBV7-3 with TRBJ1-1, with D perhaps matching TRBD1 (6 bases). This CDR3 region has 13 residues. CDR1 and CDR2 (germline): SGHTA, FQGTGA. V lost 5 bases, J lost 3 bases, and 10 bases lay in between. The CDR3 protein is CASSRNRDTEAFF. The CDR3 nucleotides are TGTGCCAGCAGCCGTAACAGGGACACTGAAGCTTTCTTT.

The DNA of the CDR3 is TGCGCCAGCAGCTTGGCGACTAGCGGGGACGAGCAGTACTTC. Translating it yields CASSLATSGDEQYF. This chain links TRBV5-1 with TRBJ2-7, with 11 nucleotides matching TRBD2. V lost 0 bases and J lost 5; bases outside the gene matches: 1. This CDR3 has 14 amino acids. Germline V CDR1 and CDR2: SGHRS, YFSETQ.

V is TRBV9 and J is TRBJ1-4; D is perhaps TRBD1 (6 bases). Trimming removed 5 bases at V and 6 bases at J, with 11 bases between. Germline loops: CDR1 SGDLS, CDR2 YYNGEE. CDR3 length: 13 amino acids. CDR3 nucleotides: TGTGCCAGCAGTAGGGGGTCCCATGAAAAACTGTTTTTT. This encodes CASSRGSHEKLFF.

The CDR3 loop reads CASSLGGGGGTEAFF. CDR3 DNA sequence: TGTGCCAGCAGCTTGGGCGGGGGTGGGGGAACTGAAGCTTTCTTT. The V gene is TRBV5-4, the J gene TRBJ1-1; D may be TRBD1 (5 bases). Trimming took off 0 bases at V and 5 bases at J, with 14 bases between the two ends. Germline loops: CDR1 SGHNT, CDR2 YYREEE (reference sequence). The CDR3 extends over 15 amino acids.

This chain links TRBV30 with TRBJ2-1; D perhaps matches TRBD1 (6 bases). The CDR3 totals 14 residues. Germline V lookup: CDR1 GTSNPN, CDR2 SVGIG (reference sequence). Trimming took 3 bases from V and 7 from J, leaving 16 bases between them. In DNA, the CDR3 is TGTGCCTGGAGGGTGGGACAAATTGCAAATGAGCAGTTCTTC. It translates to CAWRVGQIANEQFF.

The V and J genes are TRBV27 and TRBJ1-1; TRBD1 is a possible D gene (5 bases). Germline CDR1 and CDR2: MNHEY and SMNVEV (reference sequence). The CDR3 extends over 14 amino acids. Trimming removed 6 bases from V and 0 bases from J, with 11 bases in between. The CDR3, as DNA: TGTGCCAGCAGACAGGATACCATGAACACTGAAGCTTTCTTT. It is translated as CASRQDTMNTEAFF.

This chain uses TRBV4-2 with TRBJ2-5; maybe TRBD2 (6 bases). V lost 5 bases and J lost 0, with 13 bases in between. The CDR3 is made up of 15 amino acids. The germline V gene has CDR1 LGHNA and CDR2 YNFKEQ. CDR3 nucleotides: TGTGCCAGCAGCTCAACTAGCAGGAACCAAGAGACCCAGTACTTC. Its protein is CASSSTSRNQETQYF.

This chain links TRBV6-1 with TRBJ2-4; D is uncertain. V gave up 6 bases and J gave up 2 bases, with 14 bases separating them. Germline CDR1 is MNHNS and CDR2 is SASEGT. CDR3 length: 15 amino acids. The DNA for the CDR3 is TGTGCCAGCAGCCCCAGAGGTGGGTCCAAAAACATTCAGTACTTC. As protein: CASSPRGGSKNIQYF.

The rearrangement joins TRBV28 to TRBJ2-7, with a tentative D call TRBD1 (5 bases). The V gene lost 6 bases and the J gene lost 1 base, with 13 bases spanning the gap. The V gene's germline CDR1 is MDHEN and CDR2 SYDVKM. CDR3 length: 14 amino acids. CDR3 sequence reads: CASRIQGASYEQYF. The CDR3 coding sequence is TGTGCCAGCAGAATCCAAGGGGCGTCCTACGAGCAGTACTTC.

The rearrangement links TRBV6-5 to TRBJ1-1, with D perhaps TRBD1 (6 bases). V lost 5 bases, J lost 1 base, and 11 bases lay in between. The CDR3 extends over 14 amino acids. The germline CDR1 and CDR2 sequences are MNHEY and SVGAGI. The CDR3 region has the DNA TGTGCCAGCAGTACTCGAGGGGGGAACACTGAAGCTTTCTTT. Protein: CASSTRGGNTEAFF.

The V call is TRBV25-1, the J call TRBJ2-7, with 7 bases aligning to TRBD1. V dropped 5 bases and J dropped 6; count of bases not matched to a gene: 7. This CDR3 comprises 13 residues. Germline V gene data show CDR1 as MGHDK and CDR2 as SYGVNS. The CDR3 protein is CASSRDSAREQYF. Written as DNA, the CDR3 is TGTGCCAGCAGTAGGGACAGTGCACGCGAGCAGTACTTC.

The CDR3 sequence: CATSSDRVGTEAFF. CDR3 coding DNA: TGTGCCACCAGCAGTGACAGGGTAGGGACTGAAGCTTTCTTT. The genes are TRBV15 and TRBJ1-1, with 7 bases fitting TRBD1. Per germline, CDR1 LNHNV and CDR2 YYDKDF (reference sequence). The CDR3 has 14 residues. V lost 3 bases to trimming and J lost 5 bases; unmatched junction nucleotides: 6.

This chain joins TRBV6-1 and TRBJ2-7; D remains unclear. V lost 5 bases and J 7 bases, leaving 12 bases between the germline ends. CDR1 and CDR2 from the germline V gene are MNHNS and SASEGT. CDR3 size: 12 residues. The chain's CDR3 is CASSHPGGEQYF. For the CDR3, the DNA is TGTGCCAGCAGTCACCCAGGTGGGGAGCAGTACTTC.

J is TRBJ2-7 and V is TRBV9; 9 bases line up with TRBD2. From germline, CDR1 is SGDLS and CDR2 YYNGEE. The CDR3 is 16 amino acids. V dropped 4 bases and J dropped 5; count of bases not matched to a gene: 13. Written as DNA, the CDR3 is TGTGCCAGCAGCCACACTTTCGCGGGAGGGTGGAACGAGCAGTACTTC. As protein: CASSHTFAGGWNEQYF.

The chain uses TRBV5-6 and TRBJ2-1; D unresolved. The CDR3 loop spans 14 amino acids. V was cut by 0 bases and J by 4 bases, with 8 bases left in between. Germline V gene lookup returns CDR1 SGHDT and CDR2 YYEEEE. In nucleotides, the CDR3 is TGTGCCAGCAGCTTGGTCGCGTCGTACAATGAGCAGTTCTTC. Its translation: CASSLVASYNEQFF. The entire variable domain, with the rest obtained from reference TRBV5-6 and TRBJ2-1, is as follows: DAGVTQSPTHLIKTRGQQVTLRCSPKSGHDTVSWYQQALGQGPQFIFQYYEEEERQRGNFPDRFSGHQFPNYSSELNVNALLLGDSALYLCASSLVASYNEQFFGPGTRLTVL.

This chain uses TRBV29-1 with TRBJ2-5, with 9 nucleotides matching TRBD1. The DNA end is more similar to TRBJ2-7, so the J call may be wrong. Germline lookup yields CDR1 SQVTM and CDR2 ANQGSEA. The CDR3 runs to 14 residues. CDR3 nucleotide sequence: TGCAGCGTCGGGACAGGGTTTTTATCCTACGAGCAGTACTTC. Translation: CSVGTGFLSYEQYF.